A selection of T cell receptor beta chains follows, all from one sample in a study of shared clonotypes between healthy human individuals. TCRdb's copy holds only in-frame clones and misses some; the assay was immunoSEQ multiplex PCR. The sample carries hundreds of thousands of clones, more than 85% recorded once. Sequenced sample: naive CD8+ T cells sorted from blood. The source is a man aged 25 to 40 in good health. Both conserved end residues are part of each CDR3. D genes are given only for firm matches. Clone sizes are given selectively: once, few, many, or a class where the clone is expanded.

V gene	clone size	CDR3 length	D gene	J gene	CDR3 protein
TRBV18	NA	16	TRBD1	TRBJ2-7	CASSPPRDRSSYEQYF
TRBV11-2	NA	13	NA	TRBJ2-7	CASSIFSSYEQYF
TRBV7-8	NA	18	NA	TRBJ2-7	CASSLNPDSLSSYYEQYF
TRBV7-9	NA	18	TRBD1	TRBJ2-3	CASSLAPGTGRLTDTQYF
TRBV7-3	NA	14	NA	TRBJ1-1	CASSLWPLDTEAFF
TRBV27	NA	17	NA	TRBJ2-1	CASSLSWSSSSYNEQFF
TRBV7-6	NA	20	NA	TRBJ2-2	CASTNAKGGTGALGTGELFF
TRBV28	NA	16	NA	TRBJ2-3	CASSYLPSSRTDTQYF
TRBV2	NA	16	TRBD1	TRBJ2-5	CASSDVGTGIQETQYF
TRBV4-3	NA	15	TRBD2	TRBJ2-7	CASSYRLAGNYEQYF
TRBV2	NA	12	NA	TRBJ2-7	CASSEALYEQYF
TRBV7-9	NA	17	TRBD1	TRBJ1-4	CASSSGTGGINGEKLFF
TRBV15	NA	15	NA	TRBJ1-3	CATSPDANSGNTIYF
TRBV19	NA	15	NA	TRBJ2-6	CASSISHSGANVLTF
TRBV7-9	NA	16	NA	TRBJ2-1	CASDSIAGSPIDEQFF
TRBV28	NA	17	TRBD2	TRBJ2-1	CASSSGLAGSSYNEQFF
TRBV30	NA	15	TRBD2	TRBJ2-3	CAWISRTSGTDTQYF
TRBV27	NA	15	NA	TRBJ2-1	CASSNTGTRDNEQFF
TRBV4-2	once	14	NA	TRBJ2-3	CASSQEARADTQYF
TRBV6-5	NA	15	NA	TRBJ2-7	CASSYFGSHSYEQYF
TRBV9	NA	12	NA	TRBJ2-1	CASSPAYNEQFF
TRBV19	NA	22	NA	TRBJ2-4	CASVSHASLLPKRIGAKNIQYF
TRBV6-1	NA	14	NA	TRBJ1-4	CASSLLATNEKLFF
TRBV30	once	13	NA	TRBJ2-7	CAWSVGFTYEQYF
TRBV11-2	NA	14	TRBD2	TRBJ2-7	CASSLLAGVYEQYF
TRBV5-1	NA	11	TRBD2	TRBJ2-1	CASGSGHEQFF
TRBV11-2	NA	15	TRBD1	TRBJ2-1	CASSPRTGIYNEQFF
TRBV5-3	once	15	TRBD1	TRBJ2-3	CASSYFGQGLDTQYF
TRBV7-2	NA	15	NA	TRBJ1-2	CASSLDGGLYYGYTF
TRBV7-6	NA	14	TRBD2	TRBJ2-3	CASSPSGVTDTQYF
TRBV28	NA	17	TRBD1	TRBJ2-1	CASTGTGGLRSYNEQFF
TRBV2	NA	16	TRBD1	TRBJ2-1	CASSEEDRGLGNEQFF
TRBV19	NA	14	NA	TRBJ2-2	CASSIVENTGELFF
TRBV9	NA	18	TRBD2	TRBJ2-1	CASSVAGLAGGPYNEQFF
TRBV29-1	NA	16	TRBD2	TRBJ2-3	CSVDGEAGGVADTQYF
TRBV6-5	NA	14	NA	TRBJ1-5	CASSYGSENQPQHF
TRBV27	NA	13	NA	TRBJ2-7	CASSLLRGVEQYF
TRBV30	NA	10	NA	TRBJ2-7	CAWSAPRQYF
TRBV4-1	NA	14	TRBD2	TRBJ2-7	CASRPTSGRYEQYF
TRBV28	NA	15	TRBD1	TRBJ2-2	CATRGTGVLTGELFF
TRBV11-2	NA	15	NA	TRBJ2-7	CASSYGPGESYEQYF
TRBV19	NA	13	NA	TRBJ2-7	CASSLGPYYEQYF
TRBV29-1	NA	13	NA	TRBJ2-7	CSVAGTNFYEQYF
TRBV4-3	NA	17	TRBD1	TRBJ1-1	CASSQDGTGAGDTEAFF
TRBV7-2	NA	13	TRBD2	TRBJ2-7	CASSPGGAYEQYF
TRBV6-5	NA	15	TRBD2	TRBJ2-7	CASSYSHSGALGQYF
TRBV28	NA	13	TRBD1	TRBJ2-1	CASRDRGTDEQFF
TRBV7-9	NA	15	NA	TRBJ2-1	CASSLDGSSYNEQFF
TRBV15	once	17	TRBD2	TRBJ2-3	CATSRDWTSGRTDTQYF
TRBV9	NA	13	NA	TRBJ2-3	CASSSTSPDTQYF
TRBV19	NA	16	TRBD2	TRBJ2-7	CASSQIQGGRAYEQYF
TRBV7-2	once	16	TRBD1	TRBJ2-1	CASSSPGQGFYNEQFF
TRBV12-2	NA	16	NA	TRBJ2-7	CASRINAADLGYEQYF
TRBV5-4	NA	13	NA	TRBJ1-2	CASSPALEDGYTF
TRBV5-5	NA	17	TRBD1	TRBJ1-1	CASSAGDREILNTEAFF
TRBV27	NA	15	TRBD2	TRBJ2-7	CASSLRREGQGEQYF
TRBV7-6	NA	15	TRBD2	TRBJ2-7	CASSPTGLVTYEQYF
TRBV5-1	NA	14	NA	TRBJ2-2	CASSLGTNTGELFF
TRBV7-9	NA	18	TRBD2	TRBJ2-1	CASSLRLAGGSSYNEQFF
TRBV7-9	NA	11	TRBD1	TRBJ2-1	CASRAGTGMFF